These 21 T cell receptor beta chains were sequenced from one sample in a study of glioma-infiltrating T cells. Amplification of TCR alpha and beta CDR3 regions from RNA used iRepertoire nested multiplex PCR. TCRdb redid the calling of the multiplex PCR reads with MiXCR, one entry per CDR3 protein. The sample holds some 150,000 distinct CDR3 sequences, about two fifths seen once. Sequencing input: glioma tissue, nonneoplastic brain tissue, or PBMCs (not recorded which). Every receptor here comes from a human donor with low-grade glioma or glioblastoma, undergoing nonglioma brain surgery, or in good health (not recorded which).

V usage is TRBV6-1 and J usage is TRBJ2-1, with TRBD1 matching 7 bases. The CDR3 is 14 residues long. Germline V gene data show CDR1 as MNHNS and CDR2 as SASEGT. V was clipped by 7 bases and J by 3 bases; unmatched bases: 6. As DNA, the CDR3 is TGTGCCAGCATAAGGACAGGAAACTACAATGAGCAGTTCTTC. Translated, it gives CASIRTGNYNEQFF.

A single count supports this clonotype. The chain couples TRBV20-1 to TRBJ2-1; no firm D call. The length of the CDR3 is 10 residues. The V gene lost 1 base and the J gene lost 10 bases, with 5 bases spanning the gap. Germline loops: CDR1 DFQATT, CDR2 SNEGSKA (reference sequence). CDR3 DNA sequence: TGCAGTGCTAGAGGGGAAGAGCAGTTCTTC. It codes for CSARGEEQFF.

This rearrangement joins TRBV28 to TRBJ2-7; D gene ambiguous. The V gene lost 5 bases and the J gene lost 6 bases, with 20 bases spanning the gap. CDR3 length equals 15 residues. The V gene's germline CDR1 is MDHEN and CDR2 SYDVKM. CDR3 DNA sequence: TGTGCCAGCAGTCCGAACCCGACACCATTAAGCGAGCAGTACTTC. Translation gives CASSPNPTPLSEQYF.

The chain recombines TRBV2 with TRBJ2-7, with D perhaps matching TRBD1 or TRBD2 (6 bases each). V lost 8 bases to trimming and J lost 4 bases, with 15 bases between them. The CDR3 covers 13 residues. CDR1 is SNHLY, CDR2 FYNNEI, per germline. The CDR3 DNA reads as TGTGCCAGCGCCGCTGAAGGGGGGTACGAGCAGTACTTC. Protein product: CASAAEGGYEQYF.

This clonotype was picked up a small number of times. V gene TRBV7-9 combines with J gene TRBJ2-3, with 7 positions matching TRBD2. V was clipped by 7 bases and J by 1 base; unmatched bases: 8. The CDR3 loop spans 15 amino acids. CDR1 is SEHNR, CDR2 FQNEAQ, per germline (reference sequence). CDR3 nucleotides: TGTGCCAGCAACCCACCTGGGGGGGGCACAGATACGCAGTATTTT. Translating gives CASNPPGGGTDTQYF.

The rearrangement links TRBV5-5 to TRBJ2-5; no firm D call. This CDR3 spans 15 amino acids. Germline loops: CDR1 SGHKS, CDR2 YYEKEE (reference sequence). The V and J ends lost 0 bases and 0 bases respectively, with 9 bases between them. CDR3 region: CASSLGSSYQETQYF. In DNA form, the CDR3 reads TGTGCCAGCAGCTTGGGGTCTTCCTACCAAGAGACCCAGTACTTC.

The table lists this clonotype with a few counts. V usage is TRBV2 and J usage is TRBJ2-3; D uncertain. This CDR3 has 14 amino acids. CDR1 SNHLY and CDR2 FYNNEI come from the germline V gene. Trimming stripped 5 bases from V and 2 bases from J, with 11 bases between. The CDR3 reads CASSRVASTDTQYF. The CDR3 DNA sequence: TGTGCCAGCAGTCGGGTCGCGTCCACAGATACGCAGTATTTT.

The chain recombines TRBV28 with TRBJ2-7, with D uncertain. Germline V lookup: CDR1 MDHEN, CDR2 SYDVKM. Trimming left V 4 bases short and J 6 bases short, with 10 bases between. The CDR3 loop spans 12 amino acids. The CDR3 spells CASSSSIREQYF. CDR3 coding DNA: TGTGCCAGCAGTTCCTCGATCCGCGAGCAGTACTTC.

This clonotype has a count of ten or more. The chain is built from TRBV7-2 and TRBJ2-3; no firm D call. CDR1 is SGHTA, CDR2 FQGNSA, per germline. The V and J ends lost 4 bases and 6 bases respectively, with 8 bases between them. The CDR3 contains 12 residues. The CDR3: CASSSLGDTQYF. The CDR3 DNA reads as TGTGCCAGCAGCTCGCTTGGTGATACGCAGTATTTT.

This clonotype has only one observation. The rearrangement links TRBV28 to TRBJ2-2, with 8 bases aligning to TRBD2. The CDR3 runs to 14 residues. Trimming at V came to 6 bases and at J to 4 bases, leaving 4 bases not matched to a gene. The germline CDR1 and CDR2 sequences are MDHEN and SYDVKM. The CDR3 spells CASSRSGVTGELFF. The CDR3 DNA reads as TGTGCCAGCAGCCGTAGCGGGGTCACCGGGGAGCTGTTTTTT.

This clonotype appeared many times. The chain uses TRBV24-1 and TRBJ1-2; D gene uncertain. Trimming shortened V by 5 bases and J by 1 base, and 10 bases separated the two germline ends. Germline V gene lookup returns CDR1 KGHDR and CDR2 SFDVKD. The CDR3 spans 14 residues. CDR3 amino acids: CATSGIGSNYGYTF. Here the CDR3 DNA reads TGTGCCACCAGTGGAATTGGTAGTAACTATGGCTACACCTTC.

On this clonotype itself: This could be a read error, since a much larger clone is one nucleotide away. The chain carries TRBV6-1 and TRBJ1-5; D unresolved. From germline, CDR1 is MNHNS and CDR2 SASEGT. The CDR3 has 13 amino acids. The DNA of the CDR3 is TGTGCCAGCAGCCCCCGAATCGATCAGCCCCGGCATTTT. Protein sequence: CASSPRIDQPRHF.

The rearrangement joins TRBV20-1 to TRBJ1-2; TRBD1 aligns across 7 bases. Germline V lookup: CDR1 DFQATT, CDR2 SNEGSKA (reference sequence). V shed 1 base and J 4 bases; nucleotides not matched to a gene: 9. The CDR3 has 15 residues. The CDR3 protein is CSARGSAGGSYGYTF. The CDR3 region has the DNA TGCAGTGCTAGAGGGTCGGCAGGGGGGAGCTATGGCTACACCTTC.

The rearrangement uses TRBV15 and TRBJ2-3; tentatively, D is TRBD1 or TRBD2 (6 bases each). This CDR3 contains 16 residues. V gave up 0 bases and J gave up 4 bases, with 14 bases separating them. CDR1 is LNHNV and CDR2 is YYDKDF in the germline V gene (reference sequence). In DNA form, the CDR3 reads TGTGCCACCAGCAGAGATGATTGGGGGGCGTCAGATACGCAGTATTTT. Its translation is CATSRDDWGASDTQYF. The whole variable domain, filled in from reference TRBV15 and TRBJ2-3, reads DAMVIQNPRYQVTQFGKPVTLSCSQTLNHNVMYWYQQKSSQAPKLLFHYYDKDFNNEADTPDNFQSRRPNTSFCFLDIRSPGLGDTAMYLCATSRDDWGASDTQYFGPGTRLTVL.

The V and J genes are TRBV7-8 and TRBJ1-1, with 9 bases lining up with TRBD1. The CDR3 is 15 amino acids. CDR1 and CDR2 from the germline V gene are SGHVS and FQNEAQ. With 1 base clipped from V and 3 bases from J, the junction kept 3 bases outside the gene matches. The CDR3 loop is CASSLEQGAYTEAFF. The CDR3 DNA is TGTGCCAGCAGCTTAGAACAGGGGGCCTACACTGAAGCTTTCTTT.

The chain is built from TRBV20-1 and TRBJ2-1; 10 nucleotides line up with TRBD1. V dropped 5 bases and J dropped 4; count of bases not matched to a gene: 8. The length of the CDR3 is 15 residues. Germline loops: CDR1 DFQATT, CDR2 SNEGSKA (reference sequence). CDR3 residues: CSAVDRDRGYNEQFF. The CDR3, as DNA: TGCAGTGCTGTCGACCGGGACAGGGGTTACAATGAGCAGTTCTTC.

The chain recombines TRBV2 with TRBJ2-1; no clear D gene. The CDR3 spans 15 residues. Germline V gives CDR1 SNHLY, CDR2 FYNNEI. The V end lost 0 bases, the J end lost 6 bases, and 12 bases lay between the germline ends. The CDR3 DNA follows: TGTGCCAGCAGTGAAGCGCGGACGGTAGCCAATGAGCAGTTCTTC. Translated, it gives CASSEARTVANEQFF. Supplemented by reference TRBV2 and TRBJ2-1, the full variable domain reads EPEVTQTPSHQVTQMGQEVILRCVPISNHLYFYWYRQILGQKVEFLVSFYNNEISEKSEIFDDQFSVERPDGSNFTLKIRSTKLEDSAMYFCASSEARTVANEQFFGPGTRLTVL.

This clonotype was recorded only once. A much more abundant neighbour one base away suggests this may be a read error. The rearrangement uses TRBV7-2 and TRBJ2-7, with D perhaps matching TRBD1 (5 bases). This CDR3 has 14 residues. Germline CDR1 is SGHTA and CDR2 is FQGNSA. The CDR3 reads CASSLGQGTYEKYF. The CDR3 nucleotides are TGTGCCAGCAGCTTAGGTCAGGGAACCTACGAGAAGTACTTC.

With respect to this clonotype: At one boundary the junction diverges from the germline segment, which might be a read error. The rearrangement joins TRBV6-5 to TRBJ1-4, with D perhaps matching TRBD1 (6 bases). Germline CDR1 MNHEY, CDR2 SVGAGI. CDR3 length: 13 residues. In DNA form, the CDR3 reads TGTGTCAGCAGTGGAGGACAGAATGAAAAACTGTTTTTT. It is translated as CVSSGGQNEKLFF.

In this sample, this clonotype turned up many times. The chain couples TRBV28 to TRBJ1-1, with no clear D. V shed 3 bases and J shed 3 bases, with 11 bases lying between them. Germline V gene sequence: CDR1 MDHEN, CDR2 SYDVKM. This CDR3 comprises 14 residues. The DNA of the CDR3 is TGTGCCAGCAGTTTCGAGCCGGAACACACTGAAGCTTTCTTT. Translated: CASSFEPEHTEAFF.

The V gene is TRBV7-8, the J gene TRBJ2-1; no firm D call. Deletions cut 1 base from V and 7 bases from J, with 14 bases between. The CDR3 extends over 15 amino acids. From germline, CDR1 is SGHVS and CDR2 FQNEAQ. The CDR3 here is CASSLVAGYQNEQFF. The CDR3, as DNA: TGTGCCAGCAGCTTAGTGGCAGGCTACCAGAATGAGCAGTTCTTC.